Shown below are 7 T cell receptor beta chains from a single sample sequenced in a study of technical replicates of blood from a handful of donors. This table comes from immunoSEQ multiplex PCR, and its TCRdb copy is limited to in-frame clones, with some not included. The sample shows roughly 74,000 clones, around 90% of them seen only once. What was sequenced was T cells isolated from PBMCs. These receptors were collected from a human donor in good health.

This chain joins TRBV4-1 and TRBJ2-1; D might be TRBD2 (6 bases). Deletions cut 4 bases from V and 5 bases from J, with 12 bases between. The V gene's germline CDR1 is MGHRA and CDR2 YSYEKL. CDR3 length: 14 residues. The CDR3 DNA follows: TGCGCCAGCAGCCCCCTGACTAGTAACAATGAGCAGTTCTTC. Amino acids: CASSPLTSNNEQFF.

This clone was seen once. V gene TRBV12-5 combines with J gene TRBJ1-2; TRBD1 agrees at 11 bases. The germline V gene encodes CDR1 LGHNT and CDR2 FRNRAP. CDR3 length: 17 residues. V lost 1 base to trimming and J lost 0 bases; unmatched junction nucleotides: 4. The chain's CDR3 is CASGLADRGRANYGYTF. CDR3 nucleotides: TGTGCTAGTGGTTTGGCGGACAGGGGGCGAGCTAACTATGGCTACACCTTC.

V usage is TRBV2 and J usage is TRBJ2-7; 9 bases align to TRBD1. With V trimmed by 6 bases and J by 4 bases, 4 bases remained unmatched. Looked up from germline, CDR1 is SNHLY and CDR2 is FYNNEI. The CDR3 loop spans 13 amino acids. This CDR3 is CASSRDRVYEQYF. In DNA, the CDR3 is TGTGCCAGCAGCCGGGACAGGGTGTACGAGCAGTACTTC.

The CDR3 sequence is CASSSLTGGGTDTQYF. CDR3 nucleotide sequence: TGTGCCAGCAGCTCCTTGACAGGGGGAGGAACAGATACGCAGTATTTT. The chain uses TRBV7-7 and TRBJ2-3, with 9 bases aligning to TRBD1. This CDR3 has 16 residues. Germline-derived CDR1 and CDR2 are SSHAT and FNYEAQ (reference sequence). The V gene end was trimmed by 4 bases and the J gene end by 3 bases; junction bases not matched to a gene: 8.

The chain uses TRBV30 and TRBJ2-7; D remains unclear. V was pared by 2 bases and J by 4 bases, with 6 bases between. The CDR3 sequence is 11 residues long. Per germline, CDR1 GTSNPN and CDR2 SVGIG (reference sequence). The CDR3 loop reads CAWSLVYEQYF. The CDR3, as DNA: TGTGCCTGGAGTTTAGTGTACGAGCAGTACTTC.

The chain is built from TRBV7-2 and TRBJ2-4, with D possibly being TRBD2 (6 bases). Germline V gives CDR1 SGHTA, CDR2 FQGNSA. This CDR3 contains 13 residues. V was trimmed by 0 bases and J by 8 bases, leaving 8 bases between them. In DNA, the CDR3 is TGTGCCAGCAGCTTAGCCGGGAGTGACATTCAGTACTTC. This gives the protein CASSLAGSDIQYF.

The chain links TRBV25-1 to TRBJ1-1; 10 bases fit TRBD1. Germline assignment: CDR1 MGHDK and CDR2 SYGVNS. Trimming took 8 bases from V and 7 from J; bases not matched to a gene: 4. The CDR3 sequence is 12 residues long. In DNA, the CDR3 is TGTGCCAGCGTCGACAGGGGGCTTGAAGCTTTCTTT. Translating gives CASVDRGLEAFF.